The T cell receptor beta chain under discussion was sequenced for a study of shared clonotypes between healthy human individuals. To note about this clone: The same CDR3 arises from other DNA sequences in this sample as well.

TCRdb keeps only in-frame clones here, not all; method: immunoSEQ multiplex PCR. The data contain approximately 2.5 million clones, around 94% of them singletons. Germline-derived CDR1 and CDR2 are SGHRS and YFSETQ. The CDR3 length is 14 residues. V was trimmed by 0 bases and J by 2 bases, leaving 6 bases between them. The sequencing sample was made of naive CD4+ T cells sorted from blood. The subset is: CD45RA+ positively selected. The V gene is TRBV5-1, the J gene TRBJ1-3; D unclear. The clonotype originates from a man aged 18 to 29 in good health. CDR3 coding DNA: TGCGCCAGCAGCTTGGAAGGGACTGGAAACACCATATATTTT. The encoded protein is CASSLEGTGNTIYF. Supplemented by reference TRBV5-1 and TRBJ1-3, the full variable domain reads KAGVTQTPRYLIKTRGQQVTLSCSPISGHRSVSWYQQTPGQGLQFLFEYFSETQRNKGNFPGRFSGRQFSNSRSEMNVSTLELGDSALYLCASSLEGTGNTIYFGEGSWLTVV.